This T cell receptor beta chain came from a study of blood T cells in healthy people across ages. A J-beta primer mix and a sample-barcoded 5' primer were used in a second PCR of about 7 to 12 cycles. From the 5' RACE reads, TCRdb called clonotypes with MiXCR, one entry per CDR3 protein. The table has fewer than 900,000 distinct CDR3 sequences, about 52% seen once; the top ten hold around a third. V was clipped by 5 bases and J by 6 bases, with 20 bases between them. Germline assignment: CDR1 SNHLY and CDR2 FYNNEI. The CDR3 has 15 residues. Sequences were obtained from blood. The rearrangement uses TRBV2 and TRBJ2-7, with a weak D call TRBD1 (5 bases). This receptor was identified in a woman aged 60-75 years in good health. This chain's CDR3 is CASSSVGQGSVEQYF. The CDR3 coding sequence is TGTGCCAGCAGTTCAGTGGGTCAGGGATCAGTCGAGCAGTACTTC.